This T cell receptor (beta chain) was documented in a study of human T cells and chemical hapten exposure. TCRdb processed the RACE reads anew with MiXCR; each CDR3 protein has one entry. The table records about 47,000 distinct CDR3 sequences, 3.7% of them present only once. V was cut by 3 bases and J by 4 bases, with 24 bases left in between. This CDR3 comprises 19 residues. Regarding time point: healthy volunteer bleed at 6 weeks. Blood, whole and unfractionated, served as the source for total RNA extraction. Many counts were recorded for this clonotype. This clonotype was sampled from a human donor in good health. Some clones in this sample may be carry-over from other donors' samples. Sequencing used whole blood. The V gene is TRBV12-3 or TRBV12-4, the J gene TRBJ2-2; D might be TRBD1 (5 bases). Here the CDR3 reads CASSFPSPQGRGITGELFF. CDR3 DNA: TGTGCCAGCAGTTTCCCCTCTCCTCAGGGCAGAGGTATCACCGGGGAGCTGTTTTTT.